A selection of T cell receptor beta chains follows, all from one sample in a study of TIL therapy for anti-PD-1-resistant metastatic lung cancer. The method was immunoSEQ multiplex PCR; TCRdb's version includes in-frame clones alone and lacks a portion of them. This table has some 52,000 clones, roughly 85% appearing once. The specimen was blood, collected at baseline. These receptor sequences come from a woman between 30 and 79 years old with non-small cell lung cancer. Each CDR3 is given with its conserved first and last residue.

>TRBV11-2|TRBJ1-1
CASSGVLMNTEAFF
>TRBV6-1|TRBJ2-1
CASIGGGSYNEQFF
>TRBV6-5|TRBJ1-4
CASRRAYEKLFF
>TRBV4-2|TRBJ2-7
CASSQDSSYEQYF
>TRBV5-1|TRBJ2-7
CASRRTEGPYEQYF
>TRBV11-2|TRBJ1-1
CASSGLQSMNTEAFF
>TRBV9|TRBJ2-5
CASSPGSGKETQYF
>TRBV12-5|TRBJ1-4
CASQRPGQGDSEKLFF
>TRBV11-2|TRBJ2-7
CASIRTSGSSSSYEQYF
>TRBV6-5|TRBJ1-2
CASSWTGQGYTF
>TRBV4-1|TRBJ2-3
CASSLRWASGEPSTDTQYF
>TRBV5-1|TRBJ1-4
CASSRDRENEKLFF
>TRBV7-3|TRBJ2-2
CASSLIRDSNTGELFF
>TRBV7-8|TRBJ1-5
CASSLELNQPQHF
>TRBV7-9|TRBJ1-1
CASSSLDREAFF
>TRBV9|TRBJ2-5
CASSVVASGGYGQETQYF
>TRBV7-9|TRBJ2-3
CASSFSGSTDTQYF
>TRBV11-3|TRBJ2-1
CASSSRGIEQFF
>TRBV18|TRBJ1-4
CASSPPEGLNEKLFF
>TRBV7-2|TRBJ2-7
CASSLVFPVSYEQYF
>TRBV4-3|TRBJ2-7
CASSQVLTGIATEQYF
>TRBV6-5|TRBJ2-1
CASSHQVNEQFF
>TRBV29-1|TRBJ2-5
CSAEAQGYETQYF
>TRBV11-2|TRBJ1-2
CASSAGTGAYGYTF
>TRBV6-5|TRBJ2-1
CASKLGPPLYNEQFF
>TRBV28|TRBJ1-2
CASSLPPGGGYTF
>TRBV19|TRBJ2-7
CASSRLQGEQYF
>TRBV10-3|TRBJ2-3
CAISPRQSTDTQYF
>TRBV10-3|TRBJ2-1
CAIRESSGDEQFF
>TRBV6-5|TRBJ2-1
CASSYSAFSYNEQFF
>TRBV7-8|TRBJ2-1
CASSLAYGSSSYNEQFF
>TRBV5-1|TRBJ2-7
CASSLFGTGKLIEQYF
>TRBV5-6|TRBJ1-2
CASSFRGLYGYTF
>TRBV19|TRBJ1-3
CASSMGGSRVGNTIYF
>TRBV30|TRBJ1-2
CAWSSGTANYGYTF
>TRBV5-6|TRBJ2-2
CASSGGTGGIGELFF
>TRBV10-1|.
CASTRTGGGEQYF
>TRBV5-6|TRBJ2-1
CASSSSGVSEQFF
>TRBV19|TRBJ2-2
CASSIDLTVRGPGELFF
>TRBV19|TRBJ2-7
CASSIASVRSYEQYF
>TRBV5-6|TRBJ1-2
CASTRRTGVQSYGYTF
>TRBV28|TRBJ1-2
CASDPQGLGYGYTF
>TRBV6-1|TRBJ1-6
CASSAGPYNSPLHF
>TRBV7-2|TRBJ2-7
CASSLGRAYEQYF
>TRBV28|TRBJ1-2
CASSWVRGEGYTF
>TRBV5-4|TRBJ2-2
CASSQNTGELFF
>TRBV5-1|TRBJ2-5
CASSQVRASEGQETQYF
>TRBV28|TRBJ2-1
CASSPSTNEQFF
>TRBV19|TRBJ2-2
CASRYHIANTGELFF
>TRBV6-5|TRBJ2-1
CASRWRSSYNEQFF
>TRBV9|TRBJ1-5
CASSVTGDNQPQHF
>TRBV28|TRBJ1-2
CASEGPNYGYTF
>TRBV30|TRBJ2-7
CAWSGLQGSYEQYF